The 20 T cell receptor beta chains in this list originate from one sample, sequenced in a study of blood T cell repertoires in COVID-19. Only in-frame clones appear in the TCRdb table, and some are missing; sequencing was by immunoSEQ multiplex PCR. Of 150,000 to 200,000 clones in the sample, about 80% were seen once. What was sequenced was PBMCs or T cells enriched from blood (not recorded which). These receptors were taken from a man aged 50-60 years who had recovered from COVID-19.

This chain uses TRBV15 with TRBJ1-5; D perhaps matches TRBD1 (6 bases). In germline, CDR1 is LNHNV, CDR2 YYDKDF (reference sequence). This CDR3 has 14 residues. The V and J ends lost 4 bases and 7 bases respectively, with 14 bases between them. CDR3 amino acids: CATSTRTVGQPQHF. The CDR3 region has the DNA TGTGCCACCAGCACCCGGACAGTAGGCCAGCCCCAGCATTTT.

This clone has more than one count but fewer than ten. The chain links TRBV28 to TRBJ2-7; 10 bases map to TRBD2. Losses at the gene ends were 2 bases for V and 0 bases for J; bases not matched to a gene: 4. CDR3 length equals 16 residues. Germline CDR1 reads MDHEN; CDR2 reads SYDVKM. CDR3 DNA: TGTGCCAGCAGTTTAGAGGCTAGCGGGAGCTCCTACGAGCAGTACTTC. Translated: CASSLEASGSSYEQYF.

The V call is TRBV3-1 (or the pseudogene TRBV3-2), the J call TRBJ1-2; 12 bases fit TRBD1. The germline V gene encodes CDR1 LGHDT and CDR2 YNNKEL (reference sequence). V shed 4 bases, J shed 6 bases, and the junction held 9 bases outside the gene matches. This CDR3 has 16 amino acids. The CDR3 DNA sequence: TGTGCCAGCAGCCCCGGCCCGGGACAGGGGGCTGATGGCTACACCTTC. It yields the protein CASSPGPGQGADGYTF.

This chain connects TRBV18 to TRBJ2-5, with D tentatively TRBD1 (5 bases). CDR3 length: 13 residues. Looked up from germline, CDR1 is KGHSH and CDR2 is LQKENI. Trimming cost V 5 bases and J 0 bases, with 7 bases left between them. CDR3 sequence (DNA): TGTGCCAGCTCAGGGGCGAACCAAGAGACCCAGTACTTC. Protein product: CASSGANQETQYF. Full variable domain (missing parts from reference TRBV18 and TRBJ2-5): NAGVMQNPRHLVRRRGQEARLRCSPMKGHSHVYWYRQLPEEGLKFMVYLQKENIIDESGMPKERFSAEFPKEGPSILRIQQVVRGDSAAYFCASSGANQETQYFGPGTRLLVL.

The chain employs TRBV2 and TRBJ1-1; 7 bases fit TRBD1. V lost 0 bases to trimming and J lost 5 bases; unmatched junction nucleotides: 6. Germline V gene data show CDR1 as SNHLY and CDR2 as FYNNEI. This CDR3 is built from 15 residues. For the CDR3, the DNA is TGTGCCAGCAGTGAAGCGCCGGGACAGAGGACTGAAGCTTTCTTT. Translation: CASSEAPGQRTEAFF.

In DNA, the CDR3 is TGTGCCAGCAGCCCCCCCGGGGGATCGACCGGGGGCTCCTACGAGCAGTACTTC. Amino acids: CASSPPGGSTGGSYEQYF. The V gene is TRBV5-6, the J gene TRBJ2-7; TRBD2 is a possible D gene (6 bases). The ends were cut back, 4 bases at V and 0 bases at J, with 23 bases in the middle. CDR3 length: 18 residues. Germline CDR1 is SGHDT and CDR2 is YYEEEE.

The chain combines TRBV6-4 with TRBJ2-1, with 11 bases aligning to TRBD2. Losses at the gene ends were 4 bases for V and 0 bases for J; bases not matched to a gene: 8. This CDR3 has 18 residues. The germline gives CDR1 MRHNA, CDR2 SNTAGT. The CDR3 DNA follows: TGTGCCAGCAGTGTTCTAGCGGGGGGCTCAAGCTCCTACAATGAGCAGTTCTTC. Amino acid sequence: CASSVLAGGSSSYNEQFF.

CDR3 coding DNA: TGTGCCAGTGCTACCCTCGGGCAGGGCAGCAATCAGCCCCAGCATTTT. Protein product: CASATLGQGSNQPQHF. The chain links TRBV19 to TRBJ1-5; D might be TRBD1 (5 bases). The CDR3 contains 16 residues. V dropped 8 bases and J dropped 1 base, with 18 bases sitting between them. Germline V CDR1 and CDR2: LNHDA, SQIVND (reference sequence).

V is TRBV27 and J is TRBJ1-1; a weak D match, TRBD1 (5 bases). The CDR3 extends over 14 amino acids. The V gene's germline CDR1 is MNHEY and CDR2 SMNVEV (reference sequence). V was shortened by 3 bases and J by 6 bases, with 14 bases between the two germline ends. CDR3 in DNA: TGTGCCAGCAGTTTTCAGGGCCGAGGCGCTGAAGCTTTCTTT. As protein: CASSFQGRGAEAFF.

Of note for this clone: Other DNA sequences of this sample code for an identical CDR3. V usage is TRBV12-3 or TRBV12-4 and J usage is TRBJ1-5, with D hard to call. Trimming left V 3 bases short and J 4 bases short, with 7 bases between. The CDR3 consists of 13 residues. CDR3 amino acids: CASSFSRNQPQHF. CDR3 in DNA: TGTGCCAGCAGTTTTAGCCGTAATCAGCCCCAGCATTTT.

The chain couples TRBV4-1 to TRBJ1-5; tentative D call: TRBD1 (5 bases). In germline, CDR1 is MGHRA, CDR2 YSYEKL. The CDR3 has 13 amino acids. V was pared by 6 bases and J by 5 bases, with 11 bases between. The CDR3 is CASSQGIDQPQHF. The CDR3 DNA reads as TGCGCCAGCAGTCAGGGAATCGATCAGCCCCAGCATTTT.

CDR3: CASSFGDRASTDTQYF. The DNA for the CDR3 is TGTGCCAGCAGCTTTGGGGACAGGGCCAGCACAGATACGCAGTATTTT. The chain joins TRBV7-9 to TRBJ2-3; the match to TRBD1 covers 9 bases. The CDR3 is 16 amino acids. V was pared by 3 bases and J by 0 bases, with 4 bases of the junction left unmatched. Per germline, CDR1 SEHNR and CDR2 FQNEAQ (reference sequence). The whole variable domain, filled in from reference TRBV7-9 and TRBJ2-3, reads DTGVSQNPRHKITKRGQNVTFRCDPISEHNRLYWYRQTLGQGPEFLTYFQNEAQLEKSRLLSDRFSAERPKGSFSTLEIQRTEQGDSAMYLCASSFGDRASTDTQYFGPGTRLTVL.

The sample holds one count of this clone. The gene calls are TRBV3-1 (or the pseudogene TRBV3-2) and TRBJ1-1, with TRBD1 identical over 11 bases. This CDR3 comprises 14 residues. Germline V gene data show CDR1 as LGHDT and CDR2 as YNNKEL (reference sequence). Germline trimming cut 3 bases from V and 4 bases from J; bases unmatched to any gene: 1. CDR3 region: CASSQDRGLTEAFF. In DNA, the CDR3 is TGTGCCAGCAGCCAGGACAGGGGGCTCACTGAAGCTTTCTTT.

V usage is TRBV5-1 and J usage is TRBJ2-7; D might be TRBD1 (6 bases). The V gene's germline CDR1 is SGHRS and CDR2 YFSETQ. The CDR3 totals 14 residues. V shed 1 base and J shed 4 bases, with 12 bases lying between them. The CDR3 DNA is TGCGCCAGCAGCTTGACCGGACAGTTATACGAGCAGTACTTC. The encoded protein is CASSLTGQLYEQYF.

The rearrangement uses TRBV3-1 (or the pseudogene TRBV3-2) and TRBJ1-3; 7 positions match TRBD1. CDR3 length: 14 residues. V lost 5 bases, J lost 6 bases, and 7 bases stayed unmatched. Germline CDR1 reads LGHDT; CDR2 reads YNNKEL (reference sequence). The CDR3 nucleotides read TGTGCCAGCAGCTCGGGACAGACAACAAACACCATATATTTT. Translated, it gives CASSSGQTTNTIYF.

The chain recombines TRBV5-6 with TRBJ2-5, with D maybe TRBD1 (5 bases). V shed 4 bases and J shed 5 bases, with 15 bases lying between them. The germline V gene encodes CDR1 SGHDT and CDR2 YYEEEE. The CDR3 consists of 14 residues. DNA of the CDR3: TGTGCCAGCAGCCAAGTCGTGCAGGGTGAGACCCAGTACTTC. Translating gives CASSQVVQGETQYF.

This sequence joins TRBV6-1 and TRBJ1-3, with D possibly being TRBD1 (5 bases). Germline-derived CDR1 and CDR2 are MNHNS and SASEGT. Trimming took off 3 bases at V and 2 bases at J, with 11 bases between the two ends. This CDR3 is 15 amino acids long. DNA for the CDR3: TGTGCCAGCAGTGACCAGGGAAACCCTGGAAACACCATATATTTT. Amino acid sequence: CASSDQGNPGNTIYF.

V is TRBV5-1 and J is TRBJ1-3, with TRBD1 matching over 8 bases. The J segment lost 0 bases and the V segment lost 5 bases, leaving 7 bases of the junction unmatched. The CDR3 extends over 16 amino acids. Germline V gene lookup returns CDR1 SGHRS and CDR2 YFSETQ. CDR3 sequence reads: CASRAGQEYSGNTIYF. Here the CDR3 DNA reads TGCGCCAGCAGAGCGGGACAGGAGTACTCTGGAAACACCATATATTTT.

The gene calls are TRBV10-3 and TRBJ2-7; perhaps TRBD2 as D (6 bases). Looked up from germline, CDR1 is ENHRY and CDR2 is SYGVKD. The V end lost 2 bases, the J end lost 3 bases, and 11 bases lay between the germline ends. The CDR3 contains 14 residues. The chain's CDR3 is CAISEQRVLYEQYF. Here the CDR3 DNA reads TGTGCCATCAGTGAGCAGCGGGTCCTCTACGAGCAGTACTTC.

The V gene is TRBV7-3, the J gene TRBJ2-3, with 9 bases identical to TRBD2. Germline V gene sequence: CDR1 SGHTA, CDR2 FQGTGA. The V and J ends lost 5 bases and 5 bases, in that order; junction bases with no gene match: 11. This CDR3 comprises 16 residues. CDR3 nucleotide sequence: TGTGCCAGCAGCCGCCTGGCTAGCGGGGCCGGAGATACGCAGTATTTT. It translates to CASSRLASGAGDTQYF.